The 28 T cell receptor delta chains presented below share a single source sample, sequenced in a study of gamma-delta chains in newborns, infants, children. TCRdb re-called the reads through CATT. Among about 8,300 delta-chain clones, 1.6% were seen once, and the ten largest hold approximately 8%. Sequencing was performed on blood. These receptors were obtained from a child who was a newborn, infant or young child, either healthy, febrile or measles-vaccinated (not recorded which).

This clone was counted only a few times. The protein TCRdb gives is from a much larger clone and does not agree with this DNA's translation at residue 5, likely a read error; the protein shown here comes from the DNA. V gene TRDV2 combines with J gene TRDJ3, with no clear D. CDR1 is GEAIGNYY and CDR2 is EKD in the germline V gene. Trimming stripped 3 bases from V and 0 bases from J, with 14 bases between. CDR3 size: 18 residues. CDR3 DNA: TGTGCCTGTGACGCCTTGGGCAGAAGCTCCTGGGACACCCGACAGATGTTTTTC. It specifies CACDALGRSSWDTRQMFF.

This clone came up a few times. This may be a read error: a much more frequent sequence differs by one nucleotide. The sample holds other DNA sequences that translate to the same CDR3. The chain joins TRDV2 to TRDJ3; 7 positions match TRDD3. Germline-derived CDR1 and CDR2 are GEAIGNYY and EKD. The CDR3 extends over 19 amino acids. DNA for the CDR3: TGTGCCTGTGACGGGGGATCTCCCCCGAGCTCCTGGGACACCCGACAGATGTTCTTC. Its translation: CACDGGSPPSSWDTRQMFF.

Points on this clone: The junction shows a germline mismatch at one end, possibly a read error. The V call is TRDV1, the J call TRDJ1; TRDD3 matches 11 bases. This CDR3 has 23 amino acids. The germline CDR1 and CDR2 sequences are TSWWSYY and QGS. DNA for the CDR3: TGTGCTCTTGGGGAACGATCGACTCTACCCTGGACACTGGGGGATAACTACACCGATAAATTCATCTTT. This translates into CALGERSTLPWTLGDNYTDKFIF.

V gene TRDV2 combines with J gene TRDJ1, with TRDD3 as a possible D gene (6 bases). TCRdb supplies no J gene; here it was assigned by aligning the nucleotide sequence to germline. CDR1 is GEAIGNYY, CDR2 EKD, per germline. CDR3 length: 22 residues. Trimming removed 5 bases at V and 0 bases at J, with 36 bases between. The CDR3 is CACAPAFHRKLRGDPYTDKLIF. The CDR3 DNA is TGTGCCTGTGCGCCCGCATTTCATCGTAAGCTCAGGGGGGACCCGTACACCGATAAACTCATCTTT.

V is TRDV1 and J is TRDJ1, with 10 nucleotides matching TRDD3. After removal of 2 bases from V and 0 bases from J, the junction contained 21 bases not matched to a gene. The CDR3 runs to 22 residues. Germline V gene lookup returns CDR1 TSWWSYY and CDR2 QGS. This CDR3 is CALGETSYVGPYWGMDTDKLIF. CDR3 nucleotide sequence: TGTGCTCTTGGGGAAACTTCCTACGTGGGGCCGTACTGGGGGATGGACACCGATAAACTCATCTTT.

Points on this clone: This likely came from a read error, as a far larger clone is one base away. The rearrangement uses TRDV2 and TRDJ3, with TRDD3 identical over 11 bases. V was clipped by 0 bases and J by 2 bases; unmatched bases: 11. CDR1 and CDR2 from the germline V gene are GEAIGNYY and EKD. This CDR3 region has 21 residues. The DNA of the CDR3 is TGTGCCTGTGACACCGTACTGGGGGATATGATAAGCCCCTGGGACACCCGACAGATGTTTTTC. Amino acid sequence: CACDTVLGDMISPWDTRQMFF.

As to this clone: Relative to the germline gene, one junction end is altered; a read error may explain this. The same CDR3 can be traced to other DNA sequences in this sample. The chain uses TRDV2 and TRDJ3; 7 nucleotides align to TRDD3. CDR1 GEAIGNYY and CDR2 EKD come from the germline V gene. There are 19 residues in the CDR3. CDR3 in amino acids: CACDTLTGDYRRDTRQMFF. CDR3 in DNA: TGCGCCTGTGACACTCTGACTGGGGATTACCGTCGGGACACCCGACAGATGTTTTTC.

This clone rates as medium-sized (0.01 to 0.1%). The chain combines TRDV1 with TRDJ1, with 9 bases lining up with TRDD3. The CDR3 has 18 amino acids. V was pared by 6 bases and J by 3 bases, with 17 bases of the junction left unmatched. Germline CDR1 and CDR2: TSWWSYY and QGS. CDR3 in DNA: TGTGCTCTTGGACTCTGGTACTGGGGGACGACTTTCCCCGATAAACTCATCTTT. It codes for CALGLWYWGTTFPDKLIF.

About this clone: TCRdb's protein, taken from a much larger clone, differs from this DNA's translation at residue 3, likely owing to a read error; the protein displayed comes from the DNA. The rearrangement links TRDV2 to TRDJ3, with 8 positions matching TRDD3. The germline V gene encodes CDR1 GEAIGNYY and CDR2 EKD. CDR3 length equals 18 residues. The CDR3 loop is CARDTGGPFSWDTRQMFF. The CDR3 DNA follows: TGTGCCCGTGACACTGGGGGGCCCTTCTCCTGGGACACCCGACAGATGTTTTTC.

A word on this clone: This likely traces to a read error, being one base from a far larger clone. Other nucleotide sequences in the sample specify the same CDR3. The rearrangement links TRDV2 to TRDJ3; perhaps TRDD3 as D (6 bases). Trimming took 0 bases from V and 0 from J, leaving 11 bases between them. Germline CDR1 reads GEAIGNYY; CDR2 reads EKD. This CDR3 spans 18 amino acids. DNA for the CDR3: TGTGCCTGTGACACCGGGGATGCTCGCTCCTGGGACACCCGACAGATGTTTTTC. Translated: CACDTGDARSWDTRQMFF.

About this clone: Other DNA sequences from this sample encode an identical CDR3 as well. CDR3 residues: CALGESGATGILRYTDKLIF. The CDR3 coding sequence is TGTGCTCTTGGGGAATCGGGCGCGACGGGGATACTAAGGTACACCGATAAACTCATCTTT. The gene calls are TRDV1 and TRDJ1; 8 bases match TRDD3. The CDR3 totals 20 residues. The germline V gene encodes CDR1 TSWWSYY and CDR2 QGS. Losses at the gene ends were 2 bases for V and 0 bases for J; bases not matched to a gene: 17.

This clone was detected a few times. The protein held in TCRdb is that of a much larger clone and does not match this DNA's translation at residue 3, likely because of a read error; the protein shown is translated from the DNA. The J gene is TRDJ1, the V gene TRDV2; TRDD3 matches at 7 bases. The CDR3 spans 17 residues. CDR1 and CDR2 from the germline V gene are GEAIGNYY and EKD. The CDR3, as DNA: TGTGCCCGTGACAAGCGGTGGGGGAGGGTGTACACCGATAAACTCATCTTT. It translates to CARDKRWGRVYTDKLIF.

This clone was picked up a small number of times. Given a far larger clone just one base away, this is likely a sequencing read error. Other DNA sequences from this sample encode an identical CDR3 as well. The J gene is TRDJ1, the V gene TRDV2; the match to TRDD3 covers 8 bases. This CDR3 spans 15 amino acids. Germline V gene sequence: CDR1 GEAIGNYY, CDR2 EKD. The CDR3: CACDVLGATNDKLIF. Here the CDR3 DNA reads TGTGCCTGTGACGTACTGGGGGCCACAAACGATAAACTTATCTTT.

Concerning this clone: The protein given by TCRdb reflects a much larger clone and differs at residue 4 from this DNA's translation, likely from a read error; the protein shown is the DNA's translation. The chain is built from TRDV2 and TRDJ2; 8 bases are shared with TRDD3. The ends lost 5 bases at V and 5 bases at J; junction bases unmatched: 6. Germline CDR1 GEAIGNYY, CDR2 EKD. This CDR3 spans 14 amino acids. The CDR3 DNA reads as TGTGCCTGTGGCACGGTGGGGGATACAGCACAACTCTTCTTT. Protein product: CACGTVGDTAQLFF.

Here the J gene is TRDJ1 and the V gene is not called; the DNA was not used to check the table's D call, TRDD3. The CDR3 length is 20 residues. CDR3 nucleotide sequence: TGTGCCTCTGCGCCTTCTCCCATCGTACTGGGGGATACTTGGACCGATAAACTCATCTTT. Encoded protein: CASAPSPIVLGDTWTDKLIF.

About this clone itself: TCRdb attributes to this sequence the protein of a much larger clone, which differs from the DNA translation at residue 9; a read error is likely, and the protein displayed is translated from the DNA. The chain links TRDV2 to TRDJ1; 9 nucleotides align to TRDD3. CDR3 length equals 13 residues. After removal of 0 bases from V and 7 bases from J, the junction contained 2 bases not matched to a gene. Germline V gene sequence: CDR1 GEAIGNYY, CDR2 EKD. The CDR3 bases are TGTGCCTGTGACACCTGGGGGATATGTAAACTCATCTTT. Its protein product is CACDTWGICKLIF.

This clone has more than one count but fewer than ten. The protein listed by TCRdb differs at residue 9 from the translated DNA, so the DNA translation is shown. J is TRDJ1 and V is TRDV3; possibly TRDD2 for D (6 bases). Germline values: CDR1 TVYSNPD, CDR2 GDNSRS (reference sequence). Between the trimmed V and J ends, which lost 2 bases and 5 bases, there was a span of 30 bases. The CDR3 sequence is 18 residues long. The CDR3 sequence is CAFRNPTFPRNVRDKLIF. For the CDR3, the DNA is TGTGCCTTTCGCAACCCTACCTTCCCTAGGAACGTACGGGATAAACTCATCTTT.

Relative to its sample, this clone is large. The same CDR3 can be traced to other DNA sequences in this sample. This rearrangement joins TRDV2 to TRDJ3, with a possible D match to TRDD3 (5 bases). Germline loops: CDR1 GEAIGNYY, CDR2 EKD. This CDR3 is built from 14 residues. Trimming took off 5 bases at V and 3 bases at J, with 7 bases between the two ends. Here the CDR3 DNA reads TGTGCCTGTGGGGGACTCTGGGACACCCGACAGATGTTTTTC. It translates to CACGGLWDTRQMFF.

About this clone: A much larger clone differs by one base, so this may be a read error. Other DNA variants within this sample encode the same CDR3. V is TRDV1 and J is TRDJ1; 10 bases agree with TRDD3. Germline V CDR1 and CDR2: TSWWSYY, QGS. This CDR3 is built from 20 residues. This chain's CDR3 is CALGDPTFTGGSPYADKLIF. For the CDR3, the DNA is TGTGCTCTTGGAGACCCCACGTTTACTGGGGGATCCCCGTACGCCGACAAACTCATCTTT.

The table lists this clone with a few counts. A mismatch at residue 18 separates the TCRdb protein from the translated DNA, so the protein presented here was translated from the DNA. The chain carries TRDV1 and TRDJ1, with 9 bases matching TRDD3. The germline CDR1 and CDR2 sequences are TSWWSYY and QGS. The CDR3 runs 20 residues. The CDR3 spells CALGELVWGILRGYTDKPIF. CDR3 nucleotide sequence: TGTGCTCTTGGGGAACTCGTCTGGGGGATCCTTCGAGGTTACACCGATAAACCCATCTTT.

Concerning this clone: One junction end disagrees with the germline gene, perhaps due to a read error. The V gene is TRDV1, the J gene TRDJ1, with TRDD3 matching over 13 bases. The CDR3 is 23 residues long. Germline loops: CDR1 TSWWSYY, CDR2 QGS. The CDR3 is CALGPAFLRPVLGDTPNTDKPIF. The CDR3 region has the DNA TGTGCTCTTGGACCGGCCTTCCTACGTCCTGTACTGGGGGATACGCCCAACACCGATAAACCCATCTTT.

This clone turned up a few times. The protein held in TCRdb is that of a much larger clone and does not match this DNA's translation at residue 14, likely because of a read error; the protein shown is translated from the DNA. The chain carries TRDV2 and TRDJ3; TRDD3 matches 9 bases. Germline CDR1 is GEAIGNYY and CDR2 is EKD. The CDR3 spans 20 residues. The CDR3 sequence is CACDTVLLGDHVWHTRQMFF. The CDR3 DNA sequence: TGTGCCTGTGACACCGTCCTACTGGGGGACCACGTTTGGCACACTCGACAGATGTTTTTC.

A word on this clone: TCRdb pairs this DNA with a much larger clone's protein that differs at residue 10, likely a read error; the protein shown was translated from the DNA. This sequence joins TRDV2 and TRDJ3; TRDD3 matches at 10 bases. Germline-derived CDR1 and CDR2 are GEAIGNYY and EKD. The CDR3 length is 18 residues. V lost 0 bases, J lost 2 bases, and 3 bases stayed unmatched. This CDR3 is CACDTVLGDAWDTRQMFF. The CDR3 bases are TGTGCCTGTGACACCGTACTGGGGGATGCCTGGGACACCCGACAGATGTTTTTC.

J is TRDJ1 and V is TRDV1, with 10 bases lining up with TRDD3. Trimming at V came to 3 bases and at J to 2 bases, leaving 18 bases not matched to a gene. The CDR3 contains 20 residues. From germline, CDR1 is TSWWSYY and CDR2 QGS. The CDR3 sequence: CALGELGYRSGGIRTDKLIF. Written as DNA, the CDR3 is TGTGCTCTTGGGGAGCTTGGATACCGTTCTGGGGGGATACGTACCGATAAACTCATCTTT.

A remark on this clone: A far larger clone is one base from this, pointing to a likely read error. The same CDR3 can be traced to other DNA sequences in this sample. The V and J genes are TRDV2 and TRDJ3; 12 nucleotides align to TRDD3. CDR3 length: 17 amino acids. CDR1 is GEAIGNYY, CDR2 EKD, per germline. The CDR3 protein is CACDVLGDTWDTRQMFF. The CDR3 DNA is TGTGCCTGTGACGTACTGGGGGATACCTGGGACACCCGGCAGATGTTTTTC.

A note on this clone: This may arise from a read error, as a much more abundant clone is one base away. This sample includes further DNA sequences coding for the same CDR3. The chain combines TRDV1 with TRDJ2; 8 bases map to TRDD3. The V gene's germline CDR1 is TSWWSYY and CDR2 QGS. The CDR3 runs 19 residues. CDR3 amino acids: CALGEMPRPWGIGTAQLFF. In DNA form, the CDR3 reads TGTGCTCTTGGGGAAATGCCCCGTCCTTGGGGGATTGGGACAGCGCAACTCTTCTTT.

With regard to this clone: This could be a read error, since a much larger clone is one nucleotide away. Other DNA sequences in this specimen translate into the identical CDR3. This chain joins TRDV1 and TRDJ2; possibly TRDD3 for D (10 bases). The germline gives CDR1 TSWWSYY, CDR2 QGS. This CDR3 region has 20 residues. The DNA of the CDR3 is TGTGCTCTTGGGGCGGCCTTCCTACGGGGGATACGCGTCGGTACAGCACAGCTCTTCTTT. Translation gives CALGAAFLRGIRVGTAQLFF.

By sample fraction, this clone is medium-sized. The V call is TRDV2, the J call TRDJ3; 8 bases line up with TRDD3. CDR1 and CDR2 (germline): GEAIGNYY, EKD. This CDR3 has 17 amino acids. The junction had 2 bases not matched to a gene; V was cut back by 1 base and J by 1 base. As DNA, the CDR3 is TGTGCCTGTGACACTGGGGGATTATCCTGGGACACCCGACAGATGTTTTTC. Amino acids: CACDTGGLSWDTRQMFF.